This T cell receptor (beta chain) stems from a study of PD-1 blockade in classical Hodgkin lymphoma. Specified time point: newly diagnosed, previously untreated cHL patient sample. Isolation of CD4+ T cells from thawed PBMCs was performed by magnetic negative selection. Newly diagnosed, untreated classical Hodgkin lymphoma PBMCs provided comparison. Clones were read by immunoSEQ multiplex PCR, and TCRdb kept only the in-frame ones, dropping some. Of around 31,000 clones listed, approximately 88% are singletons. The receptor comes from a human donor with classical Hodgkin lymphoma. The sequenced material came from CD4+ T cells from blood.

Here the CDR3 reads CASSAGTEIRKQETQYF. The CDR3 DNA reads TGTGCCAGCAGTGCCGGGACCGAAATCAGAAAACAAGAGACCCAGTACTTC. This chain connects TRBV21-1 to TRBJ2-5. TRBV21-1 is a pseudogene segment. This CDR3 comprises 17 residues.